What follows are 27 T cell receptor beta chains derived from one specimen sequenced in a study of blood T cells in healthy people across ages (dated by TCRdb to 2015 to 2017). Receptor libraries were prepared by 5' RACE. The reads were generated on an Illumina HiSeq 2500. The second PCR ran for roughly 7 to 11 cycles and used a J-beta primer mix along with a sample-barcoded 5' primer. TCRdb cleaned the public reads at Q25 with fastp, built clones with MiXCR and kept in-frame beta chains. Identical CDR3 proteins give one entry, which carries the most common genes and DNA. Across this sample there are hundreds of thousands of distinct CDR3 sequences, with under 30% seen only once. The ten largest clones take up 15% to 20% of the sample. Sequencing was performed on blood. All receptors come from a woman of 80 years or more in good health.

The chain uses TRBV5-1 and TRBJ2-5; D is uncertain. This CDR3 spans 14 amino acids. The germline V gene encodes CDR1 SGHRS and CDR2 YFSETQ. V lost 0 bases, J lost 11 bases, and 17 bases lay in between. CDR3 DNA sequence: TGCGCCAGCAGCTTGGAGTCCTTAAATTCCTTGCAGTACTTC. Its protein product is CASSLESLNSLQYF.

Points on this clonotype: As the CDR3 is not closed by the conserved phenylalanine or tryptophan, this likely results from a read error. No DNA is shown, since the ends of the CDR3 on it are uncertain; the CDR3 is the one TCRdb lists. The V and J genes are TRBV11-2 and TRBJ2-1; TRBD2 is taken as the D call from the table, unchecked against the DNA. The CDR3 is 15 residues long, ends included. Germline loops: CDR1 SGHAT, CDR2 FQNNGV. CDR3 residues: CASSFLAGGQDERFV.

This clonotype has only a few counts. The chain recombines TRBV20-1 with TRBJ1-1, with 11 bases fitting TRBD1. The CDR3 runs to 16 residues. The ends lost 3 bases at V and 5 bases at J; junction bases unmatched: 11. CDR1 DFQATT and CDR2 SNEGSKA come from the germline V gene (reference sequence). The chain's CDR3 is CSARPGTGGAGTEAFF. In DNA form, the CDR3 reads TGCAGTGCTAGGCCCGGGACAGGGGGTGCGGGGACTGAAGCTTTCTTT.

This clonotype has ten or more counts. The V gene is TRBV20-1, the J gene TRBJ2-1; perhaps TRBD2 as D (6 bases). CDR3 length: 13 amino acids. Germline CDR1 reads DFQATT; CDR2 reads SNEGSKA (reference sequence). Trimming removed 4 bases at V and 5 bases at J, with 12 bases between. CDR3 sequence reads: CSATTGSDNEQFF. DNA of the CDR3: TGCAGTGCTACCACCGGGAGTGACAATGAGCAGTTCTTC.

This clonotype came up a few times. V is TRBV10-3 and J is TRBJ2-2, with D tentatively TRBD2 (5 bases). The CDR3 runs 14 residues. Germline V gene sequence: CDR1 ENHRY, CDR2 SYGVKD. Between the trimmed V and J ends, which lost 5 bases and 7 bases, there was a span of 14 bases. CDR3 sequence: CAISKWPSSGELFF. CDR3 nucleotides: TGTGCCATCAGTAAGTGGCCTAGCAGCGGGGAGCTGTTTTTT.

This clonotype was detected ten times or more. The genes are TRBV7-9 and TRBJ2-1; 11 bases agree with TRBD2. From germline, CDR1 is SEHNR and CDR2 FQNEAQ (reference sequence). The CDR3 is 15 amino acids. J gave up 5 bases and V 5 bases, and 5 bases lay outside the gene matches. CDR3 loop: CASSPTSGGNNEQFF. In DNA form, the CDR3 reads TGTGCCAGCAGCCCCACTAGCGGGGGAAACAATGAGCAGTTCTTC.

This clonotype was seen a handful of times. V and J are TRBV10-3 and TRBJ1-1, with a weak D call TRBD1 (6 bases). V lost 10 bases and J lost 2, with 14 bases in between. Germline V gene data show CDR1 as ENHRY and CDR2 as SYGVKD. The CDR3 spans 13 residues. This CDR3 is CARRTDLNTEAFF. The CDR3 DNA reads TGTGCCAGGCGGACAGACCTTAACACTGAAGCTTTCTTT.

This clonotype was detected only a few times. The chain recombines TRBV2 with TRBJ1-4; no definite D call. Germline assignment: CDR1 SNHLY and CDR2 FYNNEI. The length of the CDR3 is 14 residues. The V and J ends lost 7 bases and 0 bases respectively, with 9 bases between them. The CDR3 DNA reads TGTGCCAGCACTCGAGCCCCAACTAATGAAAAACTGTTTTTT. Translated: CASTRAPTNEKLFF.

In the case of this clonotype: A much larger clone lies one base from this, so it may be a read error. This chain joins TRBV29-1 and TRBJ1-2, with a weak D call TRBD1 (5 bases). Germline V lookup: CDR1 SQVTM, CDR2 ANQGSEA. This CDR3 is built from 15 residues. The V end lost 6 bases, the J end lost 10 bases, and 27 bases lay between the germline ends. The CDR3 DNA is TGCAGCGTAGGCAAAATGCAAAGTATTTGGGGCATCTACACCTTC. Its translation is CSVGKMQSIWGIYTF.

Ten or more counts support this clonotype. This chain connects TRBV29-1 to TRBJ1-2; D ambiguous. This CDR3 region has 12 residues. V was trimmed by 7 bases and J by 7 bases, leaving 16 bases between them. Germline values: CDR1 SQVTM, CDR2 ANQGSEA. The chain's CDR3 is CSDSGDTGGYTF. The CDR3 DNA reads TGCAGCGACTCTGGAGACACCGGTGGCTACACCTTC.

This clonotype occurred a few times. V is TRBV4-1 and J is TRBJ1-5; weak D call: TRBD1 (5 bases). Trimming took off 0 bases at V and 6 bases at J, with 12 bases between the two ends. Germline CDR1 and CDR2: MGHRA and YSYEKL. The CDR3 spans 15 residues. The CDR3 sequence: CASSQEGQSGQPQHF. The CDR3 DNA sequence: TGCGCCAGCAGCCAAGAGGGGCAGTCTGGTCAGCCCCAGCATTTT.

This clonotype has at least ten counts. J is TRBJ2-3 and V is TRBV9, with TRBD2 matching 7 bases. The CDR3 contains 16 residues. The trim removed 3 bases at V and 5 bases at J, leaving 12 bases unmatched. Per germline, CDR1 SGDLS and CDR2 YYNGEE. CDR3 coding DNA: TGTGCCAGCAGCGCCCGAGGCGGGAGACACCGAGATACGCAGTATTTT. Translation gives CASSARGGRHRDTQYF.

V and J are TRBV7-2 and TRBJ2-5; tentative D call: TRBD2 (5 bases). Germline-derived CDR1 and CDR2 are SGHTA and FQGNSA. This CDR3 comprises 15 residues. V shed 5 bases and J shed 4 bases, with 17 bases lying between them. The CDR3 bases are TGTGCCAGCAGCCCGAGGACTGCGTACCTAGAGACCCAGTACTTC. Its translation is CASSPRTAYLETQYF.

The CDR3 DNA follows: TGTGCCAGCAGCTTAGCCGGGACAGGGGGAGACGAGCAGTACTTC. Its translation is CASSLAGTGGDEQYF. The chain links TRBV7-2 to TRBJ2-7, with TRBD1 identical over 11 bases. The CDR3 contains 15 residues. Germline CDR1 reads SGHTA; CDR2 reads FQGNSA. With 0 bases clipped from V and 5 bases from J, the junction kept 3 bases outside the gene matches.

This clonotype occurred a few times. The chain links TRBV5-1 to TRBJ2-3; D may match TRBD1 or TRBD2 (5 bases each). The CDR3 covers 15 residues. The V end was cut by 0 bases, the J end by 2 bases, with 10 bases between. Germline V gene lookup returns CDR1 SGHRS and CDR2 YFSETQ. CDR3 loop: CASSLEGPITDTQYF. Written as DNA, the CDR3 is TGCGCCAGCAGCTTGGAGGGACCGATCACAGATACGCAGTATTTT. The full variable domain, its missing parts supplied by reference TRBV5-1 and TRBJ2-3, is KAGVTQTPRYLIKTRGQQVTLSCSPISGHRSVSWYQQTPGQGLQFLFEYFSETQRNKGNFPGRFSGRQFSNSRSEMNVSTLELGDSALYLCASSLEGPITDTQYFGPGTRLTVL.

This clonotype has just a few counts. A read error is possible here, since a much larger clone lies one base away. The V and J genes are TRBV14 and TRBJ2-1; perhaps TRBD1 as D (5 bases). The CDR3 covers 15 residues. The germline CDR1 and CDR2 sequences are SGHDN and FVKESK. V lost 4 bases and J lost 0, with 10 bases in between. The CDR3 loop is CASSRLRDSYNEQFF. The CDR3 coding sequence is TGTGCCAGCAGCCGACTCAGGGACTCCTACAATGAGCAGTTCTTC.

At least ten counts were recorded for this clonotype. V gene TRBV27 combines with J gene TRBJ1-5, with D unresolved. V lost 3 bases and J 10 bases, leaving 13 bases between the germline ends. The CDR3 length is 13 residues. From germline, CDR1 is MNHEY and CDR2 SMNVEV (reference sequence). CDR3 nucleotides: TGTGCCAGCAGTTTGACAAGTTATCGACCCCAGCATTTT. Translated: CASSLTSYRPQHF.

In this sample, this clonotype turned up many times. The chain is built from TRBV18 and TRBJ2-6; no firm D call. The CDR3 consists of 15 residues. V was cut by 0 bases and J by 4 bases, with 7 bases left in between. Germline values: CDR1 KGHSH, CDR2 LQKENI. The DNA for the CDR3 is TGTGCCAGCTCACCACCGTTAGCCGGGGCCAACGTCCTGACTTTC. It is translated as CASSPPLAGANVLTF.

The chain uses TRBV30 and TRBJ2-2, with D tentatively TRBD1 or TRBD2 (6 bases each). Trimming left V 1 base short and J 3 bases short, with 9 bases between. The CDR3 length is 14 residues. CDR1 and CDR2 from the germline V gene are GTSNPN and SVGIG (reference sequence). The CDR3 region is CAWSAGGYTGELFF. The CDR3 coding sequence is TGTGCCTGGAGTGCCGGGGGCTACACCGGGGAGCTGTTTTTT.

The chain employs TRBV6-5 and TRBJ1-2; 7 bases are a match to TRBD1. The CDR3 contains 13 residues. CDR1 MNHEY and CDR2 SVGAGI come from the germline V gene. J lost 8 bases, V lost 7 bases, and 10 bases had no gene match. CDR3 protein: CASNPGTAMGYTF. As DNA, the CDR3 is TGTGCCAGCAATCCCGGGACAGCCATGGGCTACACCTTC.

The chain is built from TRBV12-3 or TRBV12-4 and TRBJ2-1, with 8 bases that match TRBD1. The J call is uncertain, as TRBJ2-7 better fits the DNA end. CDR3 size: 13 residues. CDR3 DNA sequence: TGTGCCAGCAGCATACAGGGGGTGTACGAGCAGTACTTC. This sequence encodes CASSIQGVYEQYF.

In regard to this clonotype: A junction boundary mismatches the germline segment, possibly from a read error. The gene calls are TRBV3-1 and TRBJ2-4, with 7 bases that match TRBD1. The J call may be in error: the DNA end matches TRBJ2-7 better. The CDR3 is made up of 16 amino acids. Germline V gene lookup returns CDR1 LGHDT and CDR2 YNNKEL (reference sequence). The CDR3 nucleotides read TGTGCCGGCAGCCAAGACCATGGGACAGCCTCCTACGAGCAGTACTTC. Its translation: CAGSQDHGTASYEQYF.

As for this clonotype: Being one base from a much bigger clone, this may be a read error. The rearrangement uses TRBV5-1 and TRBJ2-5; 9 nucleotides align to TRBD2. V trimming: 4 bases; J trimming: 2 bases; junction bases outside the gene matches: 6. Germline-derived CDR1 and CDR2 are SGHRS and YFSETQ. There are 15 residues in the CDR3. The CDR3 is CASSGISGGQETQYF. The CDR3 coding sequence is TGCGCCAGCAGCGGAATTAGCGGGGGACAAGAGACCCAGTACTTC. The full variable domain, rest sourced from reference TRBV5-1 and TRBJ2-5, is KAGVTQTPRYLIKTRGQQVTLSCSPISGHRSVSWYQQTPGQGLQFLFEYFSETQRNKGNFPGRFSGRQFSNSRSEMNVSTLELGDSALYLCASSGISGGQETQYFGPGTRLLVL.

The chain links TRBV12-3 or TRBV12-4 to TRBJ2-4, with D hard to call. The CDR3 covers 14 residues. V lost 5 bases and J lost 1, with 9 bases in between. In DNA, the CDR3 is TGTGCCAGCAGTCCTCAGACGGCCAAAAACATTCAGTACTTC. This sequence encodes CASSPQTAKNIQYF.

This clonotype was found many times. The chain employs TRBV9 and TRBJ2-6; TRBD1 matches at 9 bases. There are 18 residues in the CDR3. Germline CDR1 is SGDLS and CDR2 is YYNGEE. The V and J ends lost 4 bases and 0 bases, in that order; junction bases with no gene match: 8. The CDR3 region has the DNA TGTGCCAGCAGCCCTCGGACAGGGGAGAGCTCTGGGGCCAACGTCCTGACTTTC. Translation gives CASSPRTGESSGANVLTF.

This clonotype was observed a single time. A read error may account for a junction end that differs from germline. The chain links TRBV6-1 to TRBJ1-2; 8 nucleotides line up with TRBD1. The CDR3 is made up of 14 amino acids. The germline V gene has CDR1 MNHNS and CDR2 SASEGT. In nucleotides, the CDR3 is TGTACCAGCAGTGAAGGGACAGGTCTCTATGGCTACACCTTC. This encodes CTSSEGTGLYGYTF.

This clonotype was observed at least ten times. The chain has TRBV5-1 and TRBJ2-7, with 7 positions matching TRBD1. Per germline, CDR1 SGHRS and CDR2 YFSETQ. The CDR3 has 16 amino acids. With V trimmed by 4 bases and J by 0 bases, 10 bases remained unmatched. CDR3 region: CASSPRQGAISYEQYF. The DNA for the CDR3 is TGCGCCAGCAGCCCACGACAGGGCGCTATCTCCTACGAGCAGTACTTC.